Listed here are 18 T cell receptor beta chains from one sample, sequenced in a study of metastatic and nonmetastatic thyroid tumors. TCRdb reanalyzed the PCR reads via MiXCR. Of approximately 12,000 clones detected, 30% to 35% appear once; the ten largest clones hold approximately 12%. Treatment of any kind had been given to no patient before thyroid surgery. The specimen was tumor tissue. The receptors derive from a female donor with papillary thyroid cancer or a benign thyroid nodule (not recorded which). Some clones in this sample may be carry-over from other donors' samples.

This clone has only a few counts. This CDR3 is missing its conserved last phenylalanine or tryptophan, likely due to a read error. The DNA is omitted, as the CDR3 cannot be located on it reliably, and the CDR3 follows TCRdb's listing. The J gene is TRBJ1-2, the V gene TRBV27; the table's D call, TRBD1, was not checked against the DNA. Termini included, the CDR3 measures 13 amino acids. In germline, CDR1 is MNHEY, CDR2 SMNVEV (reference sequence). The CDR3 here is CARSLTGYRGCTL.

This clone occurred many times. This chain uses TRBV4-2 with TRBJ2-4; weak D call: TRBD1 (5 bases). The germline gives CDR1 LGHNA, CDR2 YNFKEQ. CDR3 length equals 16 residues. Trimming cost V 1 base and J 7 bases, with 17 bases left between them. This CDR3 is CASSQGGPPARNIQYF. The CDR3 region has the DNA TGTGCCAGCAGCCAAGGGGGCCCTCCGGCTAGGAACATTCAGTACTTC.

The gene calls are TRBV27 and TRBJ2-1; either TRBD1 or TRBD2 may fit D (6 bases each). V lost 1 base, J lost 8 bases, and 18 bases lay in between. The CDR3 consists of 16 residues. The V gene's germline CDR1 is MNHEY and CDR2 SMNVEV (reference sequence). CDR3 DNA sequence: TGTGCCAGCAGTTTATTTGGAGGGGGGTTGTCGGATGAGCAGTTCTTC. Translation: CASSLFGGGLSDEQFF.

This clone appeared a few times. This chain connects TRBV6-1 to TRBJ1-6; D uncertain. Germline CDR1 MNHNS, CDR2 SASEGT. V lost 3 bases to trimming and J lost 7 bases, with 13 bases between them. The CDR3 has 15 residues. The chain's CDR3 is CASSDGRILNSPLHF. DNA of the CDR3: TGTGCCAGCAGTGACGGACGTATCCTAAATTCACCCCTCCACTTT.

This clone was observed a handful of times. The chain combines TRBV12-3 or TRBV12-4 with TRBJ2-3, with 8 bases matching TRBD1. The CDR3 is 13 residues long. The V and J ends lost 8 bases and 2 bases, in that order; junction bases with no gene match: 3. The CDR3 DNA sequence: TGTGCCAGCCAGGGGGCCATCACAGATACGCAGTATTTT. This encodes CASQGAITDTQYF.

This clone was recorded many times. The chain employs TRBV12-5 and TRBJ1-3; no reliable D call. The CDR3 has 13 amino acids. The V end lost 5 bases, the J end lost 4 bases, and 9 bases lay between the germline ends. Germline loops: CDR1 LGHNT, CDR2 FRNRAP. This chain's CDR3 is CASGPELGNTIYF. The CDR3 coding sequence is TGTGCTAGTGGTCCCGAACTGGGAAACACCATATATTTT. The full variable domain, rest sourced from reference TRBV12-5 and TRBJ1-3, is DARVTQTPRHKVTEMGQEVTMRCQPILGHNTVFWYRQTMMQGLELLAYFRNRAPLDDSGMPKDRFSAEMPDATLATLKIQPSEPRDSAVYFCASGPELGNTIYFGEGSWLTVV.

This clone has ten or more counts. The J gene is TRBJ1-4, the V gene TRBV6-1; D is perhaps TRBD1 (5 bases). CDR1 MNHNS and CDR2 SASEGT come from the germline V gene. This CDR3 is 15 amino acids long. V lost 6 bases to trimming and J lost 0 bases, with 11 bases between them. This chain's CDR3 is CASRPLGATNEKLFF. The CDR3 DNA reads TGTGCCAGCAGACCCCTGGGGGCAACTAATGAAAAACTGTTTTTT.

This clone has just one count. This chain connects TRBV9 to TRBJ1-1, with D unresolved. V gave up 3 bases and J gave up 0 bases, with 12 bases separating them. CDR1 and CDR2 (germline): SGDLS, YYNGEE. The CDR3 loop spans 15 amino acids. DNA of the CDR3: TGTGCCAGCAGCGAGTACACGTCATTGAACACTGAAGCTTTCTTT. Its translation is CASSEYTSLNTEAFF.

This clone is labeled medium-sized (0.01 to 0.1%). The chain couples TRBV5-8 to TRBJ2-2; D assignment may be TRBD1 or TRBD2 (5 bases each). V lost 2 bases to trimming and J lost 3 bases, with 8 bases between them. The CDR3 runs to 14 residues. Germline assignment: CDR1 SGHTS and CDR2 YDEGEE. The CDR3: CASSLKGHTGELFF. CDR3 nucleotides: TGTGCCAGCAGCTTAAAGGGACACACCGGGGAGCTGTTTTTT. Full variable domain (rest looked up from reference TRBV5-8 and TRBJ2-2): EAGVTQSPTHLIKTRGQQATLRCSPISGHTSVYWYQQALGLGLQFLLWYDEGEERNRGNFPPRFSGRQFPNYSSELNVNALELEDSALYLCASSLKGHTGELFFGEGSRLTVL.

J is TRBJ2-1 and V is TRBV5-1, with 11 positions matching TRBD2. The germline CDR1 and CDR2 sequences are SGHRS and YFSETQ. V was pared by 0 bases and J by 7 bases, with 6 bases of the junction left unmatched. The CDR3 loop spans 16 amino acids. The CDR3 region is CASSLGIAGGLNEQFF. The CDR3 region has the DNA TGCGCCAGCAGCTTGGGAATAGCGGGAGGGTTAAATGAGCAGTTCTTC.

This chain uses TRBV11-2 with TRBJ1-2, with D unresolved. Looked up from germline, CDR1 is SGHAT and CDR2 is FQNNGV. Trimming took off 5 bases at V and 4 bases at J, with 20 bases between the two ends. This CDR3 spans 16 amino acids. The CDR3 loop reads CASSVQIETRGYGYTF. DNA for the CDR3: TGTGCCAGCAGCGTCCAGATCGAAACTCGGGGCTATGGCTACACCTTC.

This clone has a handful of counts. V and J are TRBV19 and TRBJ2-1; 11 bases map to TRBD2. This CDR3 is 15 amino acids long. The trim removed 3 bases at V and 13 bases at J, leaving 11 bases unmatched. In germline, CDR1 is LNHDA, CDR2 SQIVND (reference sequence). Here the CDR3 DNA reads TGTGCCAGTAGTATGATAGCGGGAGGGCGGGGGGCTCAGTTCTTC. Translated: CASSMIAGGRGAQFF.

The V and J genes are TRBV30 and TRBJ1-5; D is perhaps TRBD1 (6 bases). This CDR3 has 13 residues. V lost 0 bases to trimming and J lost 7 bases, with 10 bases between them. Germline values: CDR1 GTSNPN, CDR2 SVGIG (reference sequence). CDR3 coding DNA: TGTGCCTGGAGTGTACAGGGCGAGCAGCCCCAGCATTTT. It translates to CAWSVQGEQPQHF.

This clone was observed at least ten times. This chain uses TRBV7-8 with TRBJ2-1; 8 nucleotides align to TRBD2. The CDR3 is 16 amino acids. Per germline, CDR1 SGHVS and CDR2 FQNEAQ. V lost 6 bases and J lost 0; bases outside the gene matches: 7. CDR3 sequence: CASSLFSGISYNEQFF. The CDR3 nucleotides read TGTGCCAGCAGTTTGTTTAGCGGGATCTCCTACAATGAGCAGTTCTTC.

This clone occurred a few times. CDR3 amino acids: CASSPLLRTEAFF. DNA of the CDR3: TGTGCCAGTAGTCCCCTACTAAGGACTGAAGCTTTCTTT. The chain links TRBV19 to TRBJ1-1; D remains unclear. Looked up from germline, CDR1 is LNHDA and CDR2 is SQIVND (reference sequence). This CDR3 spans 13 amino acids. The ends were cut back, 5 bases at V and 5 bases at J, with 12 bases in the middle.

The chain carries TRBV7-8 and TRBJ1-5; maybe TRBD1 (6 bases). There are 17 residues in the CDR3. The ends were cut back, 3 bases at V and 0 bases at J, with 15 bases in the middle. In germline, CDR1 is SGHVS, CDR2 FQNEAQ. For the CDR3, the DNA is TGTGCCAGCAGCTTGAGGACAGCCGTTTTTAGCAATCAGCCCCAGCATTTT. Translating it yields CASSLRTAVFSNQPQHF.

By share of the sample, this clone is large (0.1 to 1%). The CDR3 region has the DNA TGTGCCAGCAGCGCGACAGCTAACACTGAAGCTTTCTTT. Translating it yields CASSATANTEAFF. The chain is built from TRBV9 and TRBJ1-1, with D possibly matching TRBD1 (5 bases). Trimming shortened V by 3 bases and J by 2 bases, and 8 bases separated the two germline ends. This CDR3 has 13 amino acids. Germline V lookup: CDR1 SGDLS, CDR2 YYNGEE.

The chain is built from TRBV28 and TRBJ1-1, with D possibly being TRBD1 (5 bases). Per germline, CDR1 MDHEN and CDR2 SYDVKM. The length of the CDR3 is 14 residues. Trimming cost V 2 bases and J 6 bases, with 13 bases left between them. CDR3 sequence (DNA): TGTGCCAGCAGTTTACCGGGACCCCGACCTGAAGCTTTCTTT. It codes for CASSLPGPRPEAFF.